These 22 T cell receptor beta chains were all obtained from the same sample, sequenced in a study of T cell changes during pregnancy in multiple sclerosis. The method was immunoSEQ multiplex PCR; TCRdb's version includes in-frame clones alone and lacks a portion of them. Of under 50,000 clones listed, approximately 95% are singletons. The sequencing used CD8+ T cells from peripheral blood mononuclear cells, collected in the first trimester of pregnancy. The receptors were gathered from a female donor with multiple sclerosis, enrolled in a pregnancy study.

The DNA for the CDR3 is TGTGCCAGCAGTCCGGGAGCGGGCAAGGCTCAAGAGACCCAGTACTTC. It yields the protein CASSPGAGKAQETQYF. The chain uses TRBV27 and TRBJ2-5, with a possible D match to TRBD2 (6 bases). Trimming took off 5 bases at V and 2 bases at J, with 18 bases between the two ends. Per the germline V gene, CDR1 is MNHEY and CDR2 is SMNVEV (reference sequence). The CDR3 length is 16 residues.

CDR3: CASSMGLLNEQFF. DNA of the CDR3: TGTGCCAGCAGCATGGGCCTCTTGAATGAGCAGTTCTTC. The chain joins TRBV7-9 to TRBJ2-1, with D unresolved. Germline CDR1 reads SEHNR; CDR2 reads FQNEAQ (reference sequence). Trimming took off 5 bases at V and 7 bases at J, with 12 bases between the two ends. The CDR3 runs 13 residues.

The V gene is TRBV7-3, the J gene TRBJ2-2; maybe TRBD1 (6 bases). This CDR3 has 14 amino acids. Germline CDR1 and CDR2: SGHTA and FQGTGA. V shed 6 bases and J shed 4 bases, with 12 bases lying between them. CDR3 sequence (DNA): TGTGCCAGCAGTCCTACAGGGACCACCGGGGAGCTGTTTTTT. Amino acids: CASSPTGTTGELFF. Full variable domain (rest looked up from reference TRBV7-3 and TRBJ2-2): GAGVSQTPSNKVTEKGKYVELRCDPISGHTALYWYRQSLGQGPEFLIYFQGTGAADDSGLPNDRFFAVRPEGSVSTLKIQRTERGDSAVYLCASSPTGTTGELFFGEGSRLTVL.

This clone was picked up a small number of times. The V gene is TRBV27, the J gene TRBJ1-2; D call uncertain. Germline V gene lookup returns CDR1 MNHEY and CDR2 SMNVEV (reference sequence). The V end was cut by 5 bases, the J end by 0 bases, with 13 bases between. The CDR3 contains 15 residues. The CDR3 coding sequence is TGTGCCAGCAGTCCCAGGAACGCAGCTAACTATGGCTACACCTTC. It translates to CASSPRNAANYGYTF.

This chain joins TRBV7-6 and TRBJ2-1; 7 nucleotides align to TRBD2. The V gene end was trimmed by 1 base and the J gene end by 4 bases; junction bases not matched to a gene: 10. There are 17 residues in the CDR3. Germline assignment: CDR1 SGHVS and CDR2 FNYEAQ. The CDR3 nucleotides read TGTGCCAGCAGCTTAGAGGCTAGCGGCTTACATTACAATGAGCAGTTCTTC. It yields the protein CASSLEASGLHYNEQFF.

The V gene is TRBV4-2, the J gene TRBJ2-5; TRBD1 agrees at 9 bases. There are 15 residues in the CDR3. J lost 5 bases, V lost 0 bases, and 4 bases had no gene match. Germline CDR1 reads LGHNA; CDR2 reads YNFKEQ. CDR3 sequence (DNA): TGTGCCAGCAGCCAAGACGGCGGGACAGGGGAGACCCAGTACTTC. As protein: CASSQDGGTGETQYF.

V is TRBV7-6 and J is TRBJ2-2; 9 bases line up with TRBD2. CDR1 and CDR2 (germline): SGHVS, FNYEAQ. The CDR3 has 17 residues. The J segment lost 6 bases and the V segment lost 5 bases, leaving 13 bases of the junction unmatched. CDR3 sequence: CASSPVVEREVAGELFF. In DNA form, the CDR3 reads TGTGCCAGCAGCCCGGTAGTGGAGCGGGAGGTGGCCGGGGAGCTGTTTTTT.

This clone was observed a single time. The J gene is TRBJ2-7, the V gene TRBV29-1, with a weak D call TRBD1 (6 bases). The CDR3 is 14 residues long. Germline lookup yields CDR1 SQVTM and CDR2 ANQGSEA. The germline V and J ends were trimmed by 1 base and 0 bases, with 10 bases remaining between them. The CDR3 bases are TGCAGCGTTGAAGTAACAGGGTCCTCCTACGAGCAGTACTTC. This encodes CSVEVTGSSYEQYF.

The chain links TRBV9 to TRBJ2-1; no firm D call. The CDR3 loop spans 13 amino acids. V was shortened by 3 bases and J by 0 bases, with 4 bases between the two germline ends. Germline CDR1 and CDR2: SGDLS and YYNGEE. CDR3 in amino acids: CASSGASYNEQFF. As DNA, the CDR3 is TGTGCCAGCAGCGGAGCCTCCTACAATGAGCAGTTCTTC.

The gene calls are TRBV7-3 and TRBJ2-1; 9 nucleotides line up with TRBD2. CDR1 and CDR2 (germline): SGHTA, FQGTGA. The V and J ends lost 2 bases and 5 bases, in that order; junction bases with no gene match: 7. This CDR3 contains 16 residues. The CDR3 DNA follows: TGTGCCAGCAGCTTAGGCGGGAGGGGCCTTAACAATGAGCAGTTCTTC. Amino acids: CASSLGGRGLNNEQFF.

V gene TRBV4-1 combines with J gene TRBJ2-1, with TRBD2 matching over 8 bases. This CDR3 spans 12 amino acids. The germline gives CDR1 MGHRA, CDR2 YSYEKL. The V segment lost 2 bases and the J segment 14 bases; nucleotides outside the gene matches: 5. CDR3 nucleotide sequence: TGCGCCAGCAGCCAATCCGGGACTAGTAAGTTCTTC. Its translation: CASSQSGTSKFF.

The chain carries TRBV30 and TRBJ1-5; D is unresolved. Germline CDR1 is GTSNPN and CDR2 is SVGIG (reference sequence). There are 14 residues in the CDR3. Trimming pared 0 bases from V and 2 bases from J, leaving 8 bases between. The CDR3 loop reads CAWSVLGGNQPQHF. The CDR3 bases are TGTGCCTGGAGTGTACTCGGGGGCAATCAGCCCCAGCATTTT.

The CDR3 reads CASSVARGGETQYF. The CDR3 nucleotides are TGTGCCAGCAGCGTAGCTAGAGGCGGGGAGACCCAGTACTTC. The J gene is TRBJ2-5, the V gene TRBV9; possibly TRBD2 for D (5 bases). The CDR3 length is 14 residues. The germline CDR1 and CDR2 sequences are SGDLS and YYNGEE. V lost 0 bases and J lost 5, with 11 bases in between.

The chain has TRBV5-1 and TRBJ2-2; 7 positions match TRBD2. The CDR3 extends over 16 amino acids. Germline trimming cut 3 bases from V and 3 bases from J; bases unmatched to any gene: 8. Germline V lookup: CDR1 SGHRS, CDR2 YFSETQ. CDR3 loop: CASSSSTAGDTGELFF. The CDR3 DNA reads TGCGCCAGCAGCTCGTCGACTGCGGGGGACACCGGGGAGCTGTTTTTT.

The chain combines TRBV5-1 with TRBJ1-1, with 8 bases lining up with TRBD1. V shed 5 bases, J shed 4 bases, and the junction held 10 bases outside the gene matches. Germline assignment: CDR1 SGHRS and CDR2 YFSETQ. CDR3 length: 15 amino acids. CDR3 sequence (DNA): TGCGCCAGCAGAACCGTCGGACAGGGCCGCACTGAAGCTTTCTTT. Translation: CASRTVGQGRTEAFF.

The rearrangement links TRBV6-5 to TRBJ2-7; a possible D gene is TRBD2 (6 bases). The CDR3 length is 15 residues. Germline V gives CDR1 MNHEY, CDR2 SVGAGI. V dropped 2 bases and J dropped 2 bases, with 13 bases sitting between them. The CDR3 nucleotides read TGTGCCAGCAGTTACGGTGGAGGGGCCACCTACGAGCAGTACTTC. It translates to CASSYGGGATYEQYF.

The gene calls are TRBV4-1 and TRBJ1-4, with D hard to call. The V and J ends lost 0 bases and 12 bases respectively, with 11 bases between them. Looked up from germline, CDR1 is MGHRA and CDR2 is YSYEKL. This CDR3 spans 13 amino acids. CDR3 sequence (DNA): TGCGCCAGCAGCCAAGATCCCGGGAACCAACTGTTTTTT. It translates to CASSQDPGNQLFF.

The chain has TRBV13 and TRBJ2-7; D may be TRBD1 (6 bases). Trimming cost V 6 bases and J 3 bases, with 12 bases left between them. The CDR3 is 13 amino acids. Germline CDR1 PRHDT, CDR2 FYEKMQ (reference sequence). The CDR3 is CASRQGQSYEQYF. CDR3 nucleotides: TGTGCCAGCAGGCAAGGACAGAGCTACGAGCAGTACTTC.

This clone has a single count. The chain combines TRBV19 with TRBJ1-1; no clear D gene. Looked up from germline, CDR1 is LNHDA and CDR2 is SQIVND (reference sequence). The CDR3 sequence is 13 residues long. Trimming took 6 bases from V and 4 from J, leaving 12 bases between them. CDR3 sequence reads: CASRGRGTTEAFF. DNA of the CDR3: TGTGCCAGTAGAGGACGGGGAACCACTGAAGCTTTCTTT.

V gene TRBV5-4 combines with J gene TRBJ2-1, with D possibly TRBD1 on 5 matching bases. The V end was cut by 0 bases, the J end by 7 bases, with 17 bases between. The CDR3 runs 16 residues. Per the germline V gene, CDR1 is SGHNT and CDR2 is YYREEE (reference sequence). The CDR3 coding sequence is TGTGCCAGCAGCTTGGGAAGGGGCGCCGTCATGAATGAGCAGTTCTTC. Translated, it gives CASSLGRGAVMNEQFF.

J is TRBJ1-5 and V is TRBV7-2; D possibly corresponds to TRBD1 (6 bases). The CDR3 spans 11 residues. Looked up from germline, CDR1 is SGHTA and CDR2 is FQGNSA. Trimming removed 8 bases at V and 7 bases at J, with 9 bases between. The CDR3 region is CASEGGQPQHF. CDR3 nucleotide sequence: TGTGCCAGCGAGGGGGGGCAGCCCCAGCATTTT.

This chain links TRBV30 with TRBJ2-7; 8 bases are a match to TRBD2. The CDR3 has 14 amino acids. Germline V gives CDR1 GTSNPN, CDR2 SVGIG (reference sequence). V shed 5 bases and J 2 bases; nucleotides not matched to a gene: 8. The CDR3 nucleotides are TGTGCCTGGGGGACGGGACTAGGCCCCTACGAGCAGTACTTC. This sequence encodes CAWGTGLGPYEQYF. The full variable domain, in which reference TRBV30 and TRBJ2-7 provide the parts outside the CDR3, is SQTIHQWPATLVQPVGSPLSLECTVEGTSNPNLYWYRQAAGRGLQLLFYSVGIGQISSEVPQNLSASRPQDRQFILSSKKLLLSDSGFYLCAWGTGLGPYEQYFGPGTRLTVT.